Reported below is one T cell receptor (beta chain). Its ends do not fully match the called genes, so a read error is possible. This CDR3 comprises 14 residues. The germline V gene has CDR1 SNHLY and CDR2 FYNNEI. The data belong to a study of Graves' ophthalmopathy and Graves' hyperthyroidism. RNA transcripts yielded amplified TCR beta CDR3 regions. HTBI primers were used in a first-round RT-PCR, which preceded a second-round multiplex PCR. In TCRdb, the multiplex PCR reads were re-called with MiXCR into one record per CDR3 protein. The sample includes 500,000 to 600,000 distinct CDR3 sequences, about two fifths seen only once; the top ten take roughly 4%.

The sequenced material came from peripheral blood or thyroid tissue (not recorded which). This rearrangement joins TRBV2 to TRBJ1-2; TRBD1 might be the D (6 bases). The origin of this receptor is an adult man with Graves' hyperthyroidism. The CDR3 DNA is TGTGCCAGCAGTAAAGACGGGAAGGGGGGGGGCTTCACCTTC. This sequence encodes CASSKDGKGGGFTF.